This is a list of T cell receptor beta chains from one sample in a study of shared clonotypes between healthy human individuals. TCRdb's table, derived via immunoSEQ multiplex PCR, lists solely in-frame clones and lacks some. The sample has 2.3 million or so clones, approximately 93% seen once. Sequencing was done on a sample of naive CD4+ T cells from PBMCs. The source is a man in his late teens or twenties in good health. Some clones in this sample may be carry-over from other donors' samples. Each CDR3 is given with its conserved first and last residue. Each record gives: J gene, V gene, clone size, D gene, CDR3 DNA, CDR3 protein. The D gene is left open where the match is weak. Not every row has a clone size; where given, it reads once, few, many or a size class.

TRBJ2-7 TRBV30 . . TGTGCCTGGACTGCGGAGGGGGCCTACGAGCAGTACTTC CAWTAEGAYEQYF
TRBJ1-1 TRBV7-2 . . TGTGCCAGCAGCTTAGAACGGGGAGCTGAAGCTTTCTTT CASSLERGAEAFF
TRBJ2-5 TRBV5-1 . TRBD2 TGCGCCAGCAGCGCCGGGGTAGCGGGAGGCCAAGAGACCCAGTACTTC CASSAGVAGGQETQYF
TRBJ2-1 TRBV11-2 . TRBD2 TGTGCCAGCAGCCCTATAGCGGGAACGTACAATGAGCAGTTCTTC CASSPIAGTYNEQFF
TRBJ2-7 TRBV7-3 . . TGTGCCAGCAGCTTAGGGCCCCGGGTTCGGGGCTACGAGCAGTACTTC CASSLGPRVRGYEQYF
TRBJ2-2 TRBV21-1 . . TGTGCCAGCAGCAGCCTTGACAGGGGGACCGGGGAGCTGTTTTTT CASSSLDRGTGELFF
TRBJ1-2 TRBV7-2 once TRBD1 TGTGCCAGCAGCTTCCCGGACAGGGGGCATGGCTACACCTTC CASSFPDRGHGYTF
TRBJ2-7 TRBV10-3 . . TGTGCCATCAGTGAGCTCCGGACACAGCACTTC CAISELRTQHF
TRBJ2-5 TRBV7-2 . TRBD2 TGTGCCAGCAGCTCCCGACTAGCGGGCCGCGGAGAGACCCAGTACTTC CASSSRLAGRGETQYF
TRBJ2-7 TRBV18 . TRBD2 TGTGCCAGCTCACCTGGACTAGCGGGAGACTACGAGCAGTACTTC CASSPGLAGDYEQYF
TRBJ2-7 TRBV5-5 . . TGTGCCAGCAGCTTGGCCCCAGGCCCCCCGTACGAGCAGTACTTC CASSLAPGPPYEQYF
TRBJ1-1 TRBV4-3 once . TGCGCCAGCAGCCAAGTTGGCTTAGGGGCTGAAGCTTTCTTT CASSQVGLGAEAFF
TRBJ2-3 TRBV5-5 . . TGTGCCAGCAGCTTGTGGTTTCGGGAATCAAGCACAGATACGCAGTATTTT CASSLWFRESSTDTQYF
TRBJ2-5 TRBV5-4 . . TGTGCCAGCAGCTTGAACAGGGCAACCGGAGAGACCCAGTACTTC CASSLNRATGETQYF
TRBJ2-5 TRBV6-5 . TRBD2 TGTGCCAGCAGTACGAGGCGGGAGGAGCCCCAGTACTTC CASSTRREEPQYF
TRBJ1-1 TRBV4-1 . . TGCGCCAGCAGCCATGCCGGGGTCGGGAACACTGAAGCTTTCTTT CASSHAGVGNTEAFF
TRBJ2-5 TRBV18 . . TGTGCCAGCTCCCTCGGACCGAAAGAGACCCAGTACTTC CASSLGPKETQYF
TRBJ2-7 TRBV14 . TRBD2 TGTGCCAGCAGCGAAGGACTAGCGGGAGCCTACGAGCAGTACTTC CASSEGLAGAYEQYF
TRBJ2-7 TRBV7-6 . . TGTGCCAGCAGCCCGACGGGCTACGAGCAGTACTTC CASSPTGYEQYF
TRBJ1-2 TRBV27 . . TGTGCCAGCAGCGGACAGTCCTATGGCTACACCTTC CASSGQSYGYTF
TRBJ2-3 TRBV9 . . TGTGCCAGCAGCACCTCTCCCGTGTACACAGATACGCAGTATTTT CASSTSPVYTDTQYF
TRBJ2-5 TRBV15 . . TGTGCCACCAGCAGAGATCCCAGCGCTCGAGAGACCCAGTACTTC CATSRDPSARETQYF
TRBJ2-1 TRBV19 . TRBD2 TGTGCCAGTAGTACGCATAGCGGGAGGGTGAACAATGAGCAGTTCTTC CASSTHSGRVNNEQFF
TRBJ2-1 TRBV5-1 . . TGCGCCAGCAGCTTGAATGGTAGGGTGGGGGGAACGAATGAGCAGTTCTTC CASSLNGRVGGTNEQFF
TRBJ2-2 TRBV4-2 . TRBD1 TGTGCCAGCAGCCCCGCCGACAGGGGGCAAAACACCGGGGAGCTGTTTTTT CASSPADRGQNTGELFF
TRBJ2-3 TRBV11-3 . . TGTGCCAGCAGCTTAGGTGCAGGCAATACGCAGTATTTT CASSLGAGNTQYF
TRBJ2-5 TRBV19 . . TGTGCCAGTAGTATGGGGGGGCGGAAGACCCAGTACTTC CASSMGGRKTQYF
TRBJ2-2 TRBV7-2 . TRBD2 TGTGCCAGCAGCTTCCGCGCGGGAGAACACACCGGGGAGCTGTTTTTT CASSFRAGEHTGELFF
TRBJ2-3 TRBV18 . . TGTGCCAGCTCGGGGCTCGCGCAAGGCACAGATACGCAGTATTTT CASSGLAQGTDTQYF
TRBJ2-1 TRBV18 . . TGTGCCAGCTCACGCCAGATCTCCTACAATGAGCAGTTCTTC CASSRQISYNEQFF
TRBJ2-3 TRBV7-9 . TRBD2 TGTGCCAGCAGCTTAGTTAGCGGGACACACACAGATACGCAGTATTTT CASSLVSGTHTDTQYF
TRBJ2-2 TRBV5-6 . . TGTGCCAGCAGCTTGGTGGGGGAGTTTTGGGCCGGGGAGCTGTTTTTT CASSLVGEFWAGELFF
TRBJ1-1 TRBV13 . . TGTGCCAGCAGCTTAGTAGCCAGGCCCCTGACTGAAGCTTTCTTT CASSLVARPLTEAFF
TRBJ1-5 TRBV18 . . TGTGCCAGCTCACCCCTGGCCTGGGGGGATCAGCCCCAGCATTTT CASSPLAWGDQPQHF
TRBJ1-1 TRBV19 once . TGTGCCAGTATTAGGGGCACTGAAGCTTTCTTT CASIRGTEAFF
TRBJ2-7 TRBV28 . . TGTGCCAGCAGTCCCCCCGGCAGGGGAGTATACGAGCAGTACTTC CASSPPGRGVYEQYF
TRBJ1-1 TRBV5-8 . TRBD1 TGTGCCAGCAGCTTGTACAGGGGTGGGATGAACACTGAAGCTTTCTTT CASSLYRGGMNTEAFF
TRBJ1-5 TRBV7-8 . . TGTGCCAGCAGCTTAGCGGAACGGTCCAATCAGCCCCAGCATTTT CASSLAERSNQPQHF
TRBJ2-7 TRBV5-1 . TRBD1 TGCGCCAGCACCCCATCGACAGGGACCTACGAGCAGTACTTC CASTPSTGTYEQYF
TRBJ2-7 TRBV10-2 . . TGCGCCAGCAGTGACATTGGCAGGAGCTCCTACGAGCAGTACTTC CASSDIGRSSYEQYF
TRBJ2-6 TRBV28 . TRBD1 TGTGCCAGCAGTTTAGGGACAGGGAACTCTGGGGCCAACGTCCTGACTTTC CASSLGTGNSGANVLTF
TRBJ2-1 TRBV27 few . TGTGCCAGCAGCACCTTTAGTGGGTTCTCCTACAATGAGCAGTTCTTC CASSTFSGFSYNEQFF
TRBJ1-1 TRBV5-4 . . TGTGCCAGCAGCTTCGGTGCAGGCAATTTGGACACTGAAGCTTTCTTT CASSFGAGNLDTEAFF
TRBJ2-2 TRBV7-2 . . TGTGCCAGCAGCCAGATAGGTCGCACCGGGGAGCTGTTTTTT CASSQIGRTGELFF
TRBJ1-2 TRBV28 . . TGTGCCAGCGGTGCACTGGGGGCTCCTGGCTACACCTTC CASGALGAPGYTF
TRBJ2-7 TRBV7-2 . . TGTGCCAGCAGCTTCGGGACTGAAGACTACGAGCAGTACTTC CASSFGTEDYEQYF
TRBJ2-7 TRBV2 . TRBD1 TGTGCCAGCAGCCTCGGGACAGGGGTCCCGCAGCAGTACTTC CASSLGTGVPQQYF
TRBJ1-3 TRBV28 . . TGTGCCAGCAGTTTGATAGACTACTCTGGAAACACCATATATTTT CASSLIDYSGNTIYF
TRBJ2-5 TRBV29-1 . . TGCAGCGTTGAAGAAGGGTGGGAGACCCAGTACTTC CSVEEGWETQYF
TRBJ1-4 TRBV7-8 . . TGTGCCAGCAGCTTAGCGTTGGTGGGAACTAATGAAAAACTGTTTTTT CASSLALVGTNEKLFF
TRBJ1-2 TRBV7-2 . . TGTGCCAGCAGCTCGGGACCTCATGGCTACACCTTC CASSSGPHGYTF
TRBJ2-7 TRBV27 . . TGTGCCAGCAGTTTAAATGCCGGGTCCTACGAGCAGTACTTC CASSLNAGSYEQYF
TRBJ2-3 TRBV14 . TRBD2 TGTGCCAGCAGCCTCGGACTAGCGGGATCCACAGATACGCAGTATTTT CASSLGLAGSTDTQYF
TRBJ2-5 TRBV14 . TRBD1 TGTGCCAGCAGCCAAGAACAGGGGAAAAAAGAGACCCAGTACTTC CASSQEQGKKETQYF
TRBJ1-2 TRBV20-1 . . TGCAGTGCTAAGACTGATGGCTACACCTTC CSAKTDGYTF
TRBJ2-1 TRBV20-1 . . TGCAGTGCTCCTCTATTCAATGAGCAGTTCTTC CSAPLFNEQFF
TRBJ1-4 TRBV15 . . TGTGCCACCAGCAGATTAGATGAAAAACTGTTTTTT CATSRLDEKLFF
TRBJ2-7 TRBV28 once . TGTGCCAGCAGTGGGGGGTTAGAGAGCTCCTACGAGCAGTACTTC CASSGGLESSYEQYF
TRBJ2-7 TRBV15 . . TGTGCCACCAGCAGAGATGGTTCCGTCGGACGGAGCTCCTACGAGCAGTACTTC CATSRDGSVGRSSYEQYF